This TCR beta chain was identified during a study of Ad26.COV2.S vaccination and SARS-CoV-2 variants. Deletions cut 7 bases from V and 3 bases from J, with 14 bases between. Per germline, CDR1 SGHKS and CDR2 YYEKEE (reference sequence). CDR3 size: 14 residues. Sequenced by immunoSEQ multiplex PCR; TCRdb stores in-frame clones only, minus some. The sample yields about 350,000 clones, 70% to 90% seen once. With regard to this clone: The target antigen is unknown.

Overall study findings and caveats: Vaccine recipients showed a spike-specific TCR breadth that was higher than in placebo recipients.

Stated treatment: roughly 18 received Ad26.COV2.S at low or high dose, single or two shots; 5 received placebo; per-sample allocation not given. Specimens were obtained on day 63 following the first vaccine or placebo injection. The chain has TRBV5-5 and TRBJ2-1; D possibly corresponds to TRBD2 (5 bases). The sequence derives from a person aged 18 to 59 who received the Ad26.COV2.S COVID-19 vaccine or a placebo. Here the sequenced sample was peripheral blood, taken in a trial of Ad26.COV2.S vaccine versus placebo. This CDR3 is CASGGGNIYNEQFF. The CDR3 DNA sequence: TGTGCCAGCGGAGGAGGCAATATCTACAATGAGCAGTTCTTC.